The following is a TCR beta chain sequence with its context. The source of the sample is a study of T cell changes during pregnancy in multiple sclerosis. Clones were read by immunoSEQ multiplex PCR, and TCRdb kept only the in-frame ones, dropping some. This sample has some 60,000 clones, with roughly 90% found just once. The receptor's source is a female donor in good health, enrolled as a control in a pregnancy study. The specimen comprised peripheral blood, sampled in the second trimester of pregnancy.

CDR3 coding DNA: TGCGCCAGCAGCCAACCTCACCGGGACAACTACAAGGGTGAGCAGTTCTTC. Its translation: CASSQPHRDNYKGEQFF. The chain couples TRBV4-1 to TRBJ2-1, with a possible D match to TRBD1 (6 bases). V was pared by 2 bases and J by 9 bases, with 23 bases between. Per germline, CDR1 MGHRA and CDR2 YSYEKL. CDR3 length: 17 residues.